The clone carrying this T cell receptor (beta chain) occurred many times. The sample originates from a study of T-cell reconstitution after alpha-beta-depleted transplantation in children. The CDR3 runs 16 residues. Germline CDR1 MDHEN, CDR2 SYDVKM. Trimming took 6 bases from V and 1 from J, leaving 16 bases between them. A TCRbeta library incorporating unique molecular identifiers was prepared. TCRdb called the PCR reads again in MiXCR, with one record for every CDR3 protein. The table includes around 96,000 distinct CDR3 sequences, more than 10% detected once. J is TRBJ2-1 and V is TRBV28; weak D call: TRBD1 (5 bases). The clonotype originates from a human donor who donated a stem cell graft to a child with inherited bone marrow failure. This specimen was PBMCs from the stem cell graft donor, taken from the stem cell graft. CDR3 DNA sequence: TGTGCCAGCAGAAAACAGGCTCTAAGGTCCTACAATGAGCAGTTCTTC. Its translation is CASRKQALRSYNEQFF. Looking up the rest from reference TRBV28 and TRBJ2-1 gives the full variable domain: DVKVTQSSRYLVKRTGEKVFLECVQDMDHENMFWYRQDPGLGLRLIYFSYDVKMKEKGDIPEGYSVSREKKERFSLILESASTNQTSMYLCASRKQALRSYNEQFFGPGTRLTVL.